These 30 T cell receptor beta chains were sequenced from one sample in a study of blood T cell repertoires in COVID-19 (dated by TCRdb to between 2020 and 2021). Receptors were amplified or captured by the immunoSEQ multiplex PCR assay. Entries here come from immuneACCESS through TCRdb and include only in-frame sequences with V and J called. Some clones fail to appear in such tables; in the studies checked, an unresolved V gene covers under half of the shortfall, and the cause of the remainder is unknown. The sample table shows about 120,000 clones, and about nine tenths are seen once. The ten largest clones represent roughly 30% of the sample. Sequenced sample: peripheral blood. Receptor source: a woman in her seventies with acute or convalescent COVID-19.

The gene calls are TRBV30 and TRBJ1-4; 9 nucleotides align to TRBD1. CDR3 length: 13 amino acids. Germline V CDR1 and CDR2: GTSNPN, SVGIG (reference sequence). Germline trimming cut 5 bases from V and 8 bases from J; bases unmatched to any gene: 6. The CDR3 loop reads CAWSGQGREKLFF. The DNA for the CDR3 is TGTGCCTGGTCGGGACAGGGTAGGGAAAAACTGTTTTTT. The full variable domain, its missing parts supplied by reference TRBV30 and TRBJ1-4, is SQTIHQWPATLVQPVGSPLSLECTVEGTSNPNLYWYRQAAGRGLQLLFYSVGIGQISSEVPQNLSASRPQDRQFILSSKKLLLSDSGFYLCAWSGQGREKLFFGSGTQLSVL.

The chain couples TRBV2 to TRBJ1-1; 8 bases agree with TRBD1. Germline V CDR1 and CDR2: SNHLY, FYNNEI. CDR3 length: 16 amino acids. The junction had 10 bases not matched to a gene; V was cut back by 7 bases and J by 0 bases. The CDR3 loop is CASTSRDRKLNTEAFF. The CDR3 nucleotides read TGTGCCAGCACCTCAAGGGACAGGAAATTGAACACTGAAGCTTTCTTT.

The gene calls are TRBV30 and TRBJ1-6; D remains ambiguous. V was cut by 0 bases and J by 7 bases, with 10 bases left in between. Germline loops: CDR1 GTSNPN, CDR2 SVGIG (reference sequence). The CDR3 contains 14 residues. The CDR3 nucleotides are TGTGCCTGGAGTGTCCAGGTCCGAAATTCACCCCTCCACTTT. Translated: CAWSVQVRNSPLHF.

The chain recombines TRBV9 with TRBJ1-1; the match to TRBD1 covers 7 bases. The length of the CDR3 is 17 residues. From germline, CDR1 is SGDLS and CDR2 YYNGEE. V dropped 0 bases and J dropped 4; count of bases not matched to a gene: 12. This CDR3 reads CASSVEGGSGPVTEAFF. DNA of the CDR3: TGTGCCAGCAGCGTAGAAGGGGGCTCCGGCCCGGTCACTGAAGCTTTCTTT.

This chain's CDR3 is CATAGNQNTEAFF. CDR3 nucleotides: TGTGCCACCGCAGGTAACCAGAACACTGAAGCTTTCTTT. The chain combines TRBV7-9 with TRBJ1-1; D is unclear. CDR1 and CDR2 (germline): SEHNR, FQNEAQ (reference sequence). Between the trimmed V and J ends, which lost 10 bases and 1 base, there was a span of 13 bases. The CDR3 is 13 residues long. The variable domain in full, with the rest retrieved from reference TRBV7-9 and TRBJ1-1, is DTGVSQNPRHKITKRGQNVTFRCDPISEHNRLYWYRQTLGQGPEFLTYFQNEAQLEKSRLLSDRFSAERPKGSFSTLEIQRTEQGDSAMYLCATAGNQNTEAFFGQGTRLTVV.

This clone has only a few counts. The CDR3 region is CASSPRDREFDGYTF. As DNA, the CDR3 is TGTGCCAGCAGCCCCCGTGACAGGGAATTTGATGGCTACACCTTC. V gene TRBV9 combines with J gene TRBJ1-2; 7 positions agree with TRBD1. This CDR3 contains 15 residues. Germline V gene data show CDR1 as SGDLS and CDR2 as YYNGEE. Trimming cost V 4 bases and J 6 bases; bases outside gene matches: 12.

This chain's CDR3 is CASSAETGNEQFF. The DNA for the CDR3 is TGTGCCAGCAGCGCGGAAACGGGGAATGAGCAGTTCTTC. This chain links TRBV9 with TRBJ2-1; a possible D gene is TRBD2 (5 bases). This CDR3 has 13 amino acids. The V end lost 3 bases, the J end lost 7 bases, and 11 bases lay between the germline ends. Germline V gene sequence: CDR1 SGDLS, CDR2 YYNGEE.

The rearrangement uses TRBV28 and TRBJ2-7; 7 bases agree with TRBD2. V gave up 7 bases and J gave up 3 bases; unmatched junction bases: 3. Per the germline V gene, CDR1 is MDHEN and CDR2 is SYDVKM. This CDR3 contains 12 residues. The CDR3 bases are TGTGCCAGCACCCCGGGGGGCTACGAGCAGTACTTC. Protein: CASTPGGYEQYF. Drawing the rest from reference TRBV28 and TRBJ2-7, the complete variable domain is DVKVTQSSRYLVKRTGEKVFLECVQDMDHENMFWYRQDPGLGLRLIYFSYDVKMKEKGDIPEGYSVSREKKERFSLILESASTNQTSMYLCASTPGGYEQYFGPGTRLTVT.

The V call is TRBV5-1, the J call TRBJ1-1; 9 nucleotides match TRBD1. This CDR3 has 15 amino acids. Germline V gene sequence: CDR1 SGHRS, CDR2 YFSETQ. Trimming took 1 base from V and 4 from J; bases not matched to a gene: 5. The CDR3 nucleotides are TGCGCCAGCAGCTTGTTACAGGGGGCAGGCACTGAAGCTTTCTTT. This encodes CASSLLQGAGTEAFF.

J is TRBJ1-1 and V is TRBV18; TRBD1 matches 8 bases. The CDR3 consists of 15 residues. Germline values: CDR1 KGHSH, CDR2 LQKENI. V was clipped by 3 bases and J by 3 bases; unmatched bases: 6. The CDR3 loop is CASSPLQGGDTEAFF. In DNA form, the CDR3 reads TGTGCCAGCTCACCCTTACAGGGGGGGGACACTGAAGCTTTCTTT.

The genes are TRBV3-1 (or the pseudogene TRBV3-2) and TRBJ1-1, with D unresolved. Germline V gene lookup returns CDR1 LGHDT and CDR2 YNNKEL (reference sequence). The V and J ends lost 3 bases and 4 bases respectively, with 9 bases between them. This CDR3 has 13 residues. In DNA, the CDR3 is TGTGCCAGCAGCCATTCCGGTGCCACTGAAGCTTTCTTT. Protein: CASSHSGATEAFF.

This chain connects TRBV28 to TRBJ2-5, with TRBD2 matching 8 bases. Germline V lookup: CDR1 MDHEN, CDR2 SYDVKM. With V trimmed by 3 bases and J by 2 bases, 8 bases remained unmatched. CDR3 length equals 16 residues. The CDR3, as DNA: TGTGCCAGCAGTTTGGGGCGGGGGGCTCGTCAAGAGACCCAGTACTTC. Translation gives CASSLGRGARQETQYF.

The J gene is TRBJ2-5, the V gene TRBV10-2; weak D call: TRBD2 (6 bases). This CDR3 is 13 amino acids long. The germline CDR1 and CDR2 sequences are WSHSY and SAAADI. V was trimmed by 1 base and J by 4 bases, leaving 7 bases between them. CDR3 sequence reads: CASSEFSGETQYF. The CDR3 region has the DNA TGCGCCAGCAGTGAGTTTAGCGGAGAGACCCAGTACTTC.

The rearrangement joins TRBV7-5 to TRBJ2-7; no DNA check was done on the table's D call, TRBD1. TRBV7-5 is annotated as a pseudogene. CDR3 length: 13 residues. The DNA of the CDR3 is TGTGTCCACCTGGGCAGACCCTCCTACGAGCAGTACTTC. This translates into CVHLGRPSYEQYF.

V is TRBV30 and J is TRBJ2-2; 8 bases agree with TRBD1. CDR3 length equals 14 residues. With V trimmed by 7 bases and J by 8 bases, 12 bases remained unmatched. Germline-derived CDR1 and CDR2 are GTSNPN and SVGIG (reference sequence). The CDR3 here is CASKIGQGYGELFF. CDR3 DNA: TGTGCCTCAAAAATCGGACAGGGTTATGGGGAGCTGTTTTTT.

The rearrangement links TRBV5-4 to TRBJ2-7; 15 bases line up with TRBD2. V lost 4 bases and J lost 0; bases outside the gene matches: 5. Germline values: CDR1 SGHNT, CDR2 YYREEE (reference sequence). The CDR3 totals 17 residues. The CDR3: CASSPGTSGGSSYEQYF. In DNA form, the CDR3 reads TGTGCCAGCAGCCCCGGGACTAGCGGGGGGAGCTCCTACGAGCAGTACTTC.

This chain uses TRBV5-1 with TRBJ2-1, with TRBD2 identical over 13 bases. V gave up 1 base and J gave up 2 bases; unmatched junction bases: 0. CDR3 length: 16 residues. The V gene's germline CDR1 is SGHRS and CDR2 YFSETQ. The CDR3 DNA reads TGCGCCAGCAGCTTGACTAGCGGGGGGGCCTACAATGAGCAGTTCTTC. Translated: CASSLTSGGAYNEQFF.

The V gene is TRBV20-1, the J gene TRBJ2-1; 7 bases line up with TRBD1. The V segment lost 3 bases and the J segment 4 bases; nucleotides outside the gene matches: 9. This CDR3 comprises 15 residues. Germline CDR1 and CDR2: DFQATT and SNEGSKA (reference sequence). The chain's CDR3 is CSASPDRVPYNEQFF. CDR3 nucleotide sequence: TGCAGTGCTAGTCCCGACAGGGTGCCTTACAATGAGCAGTTCTTC.

The CDR3 spells CASRPYRSNTGELFF. CDR3 DNA: TGTGCCAGCAGGCCATACAGGTCGAACACCGGGGAGCTGTTTTTT. The chain carries TRBV28 and TRBJ2-2, with D possibly matching TRBD1 (5 bases). The CDR3 is made up of 15 amino acids. From germline, CDR1 is MDHEN and CDR2 SYDVKM. Deletions cut 6 bases from V and 0 bases from J, with 11 bases between.

The CDR3 is CASSPREGTGAGNTIYF. The CDR3 DNA sequence: TGTGCCAGCAGCCCCCGGGAAGGGACAGGGGCCGGAAACACCATATATTTT. This rearrangement joins TRBV4-2 to TRBJ1-3; 10 positions match TRBD1. Germline values: CDR1 LGHNA, CDR2 YNFKEQ. The CDR3 is made up of 17 amino acids. V dropped 4 bases and J dropped 4; count of bases not matched to a gene: 10.

This clone was counted once. The V gene is TRBV14, the J gene TRBJ2-1; a possible D gene is TRBD1 (5 bases). Between the trimmed V and J ends, which lost 5 bases and 10 bases, there was a span of 9 bases. Germline values: CDR1 SGHDN, CDR2 FVKESK. CDR3 size: 11 residues. The CDR3 reads CASSTHREQFF. The DNA of the CDR3 is TGTGCCAGCAGCACCCACAGGGAGCAGTTCTTC.

This clone was recorded many times. The chain has TRBV27 and TRBJ1-2; the match to TRBD1 covers 7 bases. Germline V gene lookup returns CDR1 MNHEY and CDR2 SMNVEV (reference sequence). This CDR3 comprises 16 residues. V was clipped by 6 bases and J by 4 bases; unmatched bases: 14. The CDR3 DNA follows: TGTGCCAGCAGATTGGGATCGGGACAGAGCATCTATGGCTACACCTTC. This sequence encodes CASRLGSGQSIYGYTF.

The chain joins TRBV6-4 to TRBJ2-3; 10 bases match TRBD2. The CDR3 is made up of 14 amino acids. Germline CDR1 reads MRHNA; CDR2 reads SNTAGT. V lost 5 bases and J lost 4; bases outside the gene matches: 3. The CDR3: CASSRSGGADTQYF. CDR3 in DNA: TGTGCCAGCAGTCGAAGCGGGGGGGCAGATACGCAGTATTTT.

This chain uses TRBV21-1 with TRBJ1-2; the table gives TRBD1 as D, unverified against the DNA. TRBV21-1 is a pseudogene segment. This CDR3 comprises 15 residues. The CDR3, as DNA: TGTGCCAGCAGCAAATGTAACAGTCCGTGCCAGGGCTACACCTTC. Amino acid sequence: CASSKCNSPCQGYTF.

The genes are TRBV2 and TRBJ1-2, with D possibly being TRBD1 (5 bases). Germline CDR1 is SNHLY and CDR2 is FYNNEI. This CDR3 spans 14 amino acids. The V end lost 5 bases, the J end lost 7 bases, and 17 bases lay between the germline ends. In nucleotides, the CDR3 is TGTGCCAGCAGTTCCCAAACCGGGACTTCTGGCTACACCTTC. This encodes CASSSQTGTSGYTF.

The chain carries TRBV28 and TRBJ1-6, with TRBD1 matching 10 bases. There are 16 residues in the CDR3. The ends lost 7 bases at V and 10 bases at J; junction bases unmatched: 13. From germline, CDR1 is MDHEN and CDR2 SYDVKM. The CDR3 DNA sequence: TGTGCCAGCACATCGACAGGGGGCGGTTTACAATCACCCCTCCACTTT. It codes for CASTSTGGGLQSPLHF.

This clone appeared a single time. J is TRBJ2-3 and V is TRBV29-1; the match to TRBD2 covers 9 bases. The CDR3 runs to 15 residues. Germline V gene lookup returns CDR1 SQVTM and CDR2 ANQGSEA. V lost 3 bases, J lost 2 bases, and 6 bases stayed unmatched. CDR3 region: CSVDRGGGFTDTQYF. The DNA of the CDR3 is TGCAGCGTTGACCGCGGGGGGGGCTTCACAGATACGCAGTATTTT.

The chain has TRBV11-3 and TRBJ2-5; 11 bases are shared with TRBD1. V dropped 5 bases and J dropped 4; count of bases not matched to a gene: 12. CDR3 size: 17 residues. Germline CDR1 reads SGHNT; CDR2 reads YENEEA. CDR3 sequence reads: CASSPPPDRGRGETQYF. In nucleotides, the CDR3 is TGTGCCAGCAGCCCCCCCCCGGACAGGGGGCGCGGAGAGACCCAGTACTTC.

This clone was observed a single time. The chain recombines TRBV7-2 with TRBJ2-3, with 9 bases that match TRBD2. CDR3 size: 16 residues. The germline CDR1 and CDR2 sequences are SGHTA and FQGNSA. CDR3 sequence: CAKTRGVSGGEGTQYF. In nucleotides, the CDR3 is TGTGCTAAAACTCGTGGAGTTAGCGGGGGTGAGGGTACGCAGTATTTT. Full variable domain (outside the CDR3, taken from reference TRBV7-2 and TRBJ2-3): GAGVSQSPSNKVTEKGKDVELRCDPISGHTALYWYRQSLGQGLEFLIYFQGNSAPDKSGLPSDRFSAERTGGSVSTLTIQRTQQEDSAVYLCAKTRGVSGGEGTQYFGPGTRLTVL.

This chain uses TRBV7-3 with TRBJ2-3, with 7 positions matching TRBD2. The length of the CDR3 is 15 residues. The junction had 7 bases not matched to a gene; V was cut back by 2 bases and J by 5 bases. Germline CDR1 SGHTA, CDR2 FQGTGA. The DNA of the CDR3 is TGTGCCAGCAGCTTAGGGCTAGCGGCACGAGATACGCAGTATTTT. Translation gives CASSLGLAARDTQYF.